This TCR beta chain was observed in a study of blood T cell repertoires in COVID-19. Study summary: The analysed material was cDNA or gDNA that came from T cells, B-cell-depleted T cells, or PBMCs.

The CDR3 length is 15 residues. J was trimmed by 5 bases and V by 2 bases; bases with no gene match: 6. Germline V gene data show CDR1 as KGHSH and CDR2 as LQKENI. As handled by the study authors: Nucleated cell number was recorded as an estimate derived from reference gene primer amplification. TCRdb keeps only in-frame clones here, not all; method: immunoSEQ multiplex PCR. From that table come the V and J calls and clone size; the DNA was used to work out D and trimming. The sample records roughly 50,000 clones, 80% to 90% being singletons. The rearrangement uses TRBV18 and TRBJ1-1; the match to TRBD1 covers 9 bases. Sequencing used peripheral blood. The source of this sequence is a man aged 45-65 years with acute or convalescent COVID-19. In DNA form, the CDR3 reads TGTGCCAGCTCACCATTACAGGGGGCGGGAACTGAAGCTTTCTTT. Protein product: CASSPLQGAGTEAFF. The variable domain in full, with the rest retrieved from reference TRBV18 and TRBJ1-1, is NAGVMQNPRHLVRRRGQEARLRCSPMKGHSHVYWYRQLPEEGLKFMVYLQKENIIDESGMPKERFSAEFPKEGPSILRIQQVVRGDSAAYFCASSPLQGAGTEAFFGQGTRLTVV.